The 7 T cell receptor beta chains in this list originate from one sample, sequenced in a study of long-term antiretroviral therapy in people with HIV. At the survey level, the v3.0 immunoSEQ assay was run. Libraries were prepared by immunoSEQ multiplex PCR; TCRdb keeps only in-frame clonotypes and omits some of them. The top ten hold around 5.1% of the sample, which has about 23,000 clones, roughly 80% seen once. Sequences were derived from unsorted PBMCs, sampled 0.3 years after starting antiretroviral therapy. The origin of the receptors is a man aged 45-65 years with HIV.

The chain carries TRBV9 and TRBJ2-3; 7 bases align to TRBD1. This CDR3 is built from 13 residues. The junction had 6 bases not matched to a gene; V was cut back by 6 bases and J by 5 bases. CDR1 SGDLS and CDR2 YYNGEE come from the germline V gene. CDR3 in amino acids: CASTEGAKDTQYF. The CDR3 nucleotides are TGTGCCAGCACCGAGGGGGCGAAAGATACGCAGTATTTT. Using reference TRBV9 and TRBJ2-3 for the parts outside the CDR3, the full variable domain is DSGVTQTPKHLITATGQRVTLRCSPRSGDLSVYWYQQSLDQGLQFLIQYYNGEERAKGNILERFSAQQFPDLHSELNLSSLELGDSALYFCASTEGAKDTQYFGPGTRLTVL.

The chain's CDR3 is CASRLDGRVIEQYF. The CDR3 nucleotides are TGTGCCAGCAGGCTAGATGGGCGGGTAATCGAGCAGTACTTC. The chain employs TRBV7-9 and TRBJ2-7; tentatively, D is TRBD2 (5 bases). The CDR3 sequence is 14 residues long. Looked up from germline, CDR1 is SEHNR and CDR2 is FQNEAQ (reference sequence). V lost 6 bases, J lost 6 bases, and 18 bases lay in between.

This clone showed up just once. The J gene is TRBJ2-5, the V gene TRBV10-1; TRBD2 is a possible D gene (5 bases). Germline values: CDR1 WNHNN, CDR2 SYGVQD (reference sequence). The CDR3 runs to 13 residues. Deletions cut 7 bases from V and 5 bases from J, with 14 bases between. The CDR3 sequence is CASNPDLGETQYF. The CDR3 DNA reads TGCGCCAGCAACCCGGACTTGGGTGAGACCCAGTACTTC.

The gene calls are TRBV7-9 and TRBJ2-7; maybe TRBD1 (6 bases). Trimming left V 5 bases short and J 1 base short, with 12 bases between. Per the germline V gene, CDR1 is SEHNR and CDR2 is FQNEAQ (reference sequence). The CDR3 extends over 14 amino acids. As DNA, the CDR3 is TGTGCCAGCAGCCGAATCACAGGGTCCTACGAGCAGTACTTC. Translating it yields CASSRITGSYEQYF.

The chain links TRBV6-6 to TRBJ2-3, with D unclear. V was pared by 4 bases and J by 5 bases, with 13 bases between. The CDR3 contains 14 residues. CDR1 and CDR2 (germline): MNHNY, SVGAGI (reference sequence). The DNA of the CDR3 is TGTGCCAGCAGTTCCCCTATCGCCGGAGATACGCAGTATTTT. This encodes CASSSPIAGDTQYF.

This chain connects TRBV2 to TRBJ1-5; possibly TRBD1 for D (6 bases). The CDR3 runs 15 residues. Per germline, CDR1 SNHLY and CDR2 FYNNEI. Trimming removed 5 bases at V and 6 bases at J, with 17 bases between. The CDR3 is CASSPDRGRVQPQHF. The CDR3 bases are TGTGCCAGCAGTCCGGACAGAGGGAGAGTTCAGCCCCAGCATTTT.

The rearrangement links TRBV28 to TRBJ1-4; no firm D call. V was pared by 1 base and J by 2 bases, with 8 bases between. Germline-derived CDR1 and CDR2 are MDHEN and SYDVKM. This CDR3 comprises 15 residues. This CDR3 reads CASSLLGRTNEKLFF. The DNA of the CDR3 is TGTGCCAGCAGTTTATTGGGGAGGACTAATGAAAAACTGTTTTTT.